Listed below are T cell receptor beta chains from one sample, sequenced in a study of CD8+CD57+ T cells in acquired aplastic anemia. MiXCR, applied by TCRdb to the reads, yields one record per CDR3 protein. The profile shows about 220,000 distinct CDR3 sequences, 34% of them singletons. The specimen was sorted CD4+, CD8+, or CD8+CD57+ T cells (not recorded which) from PBMCs. The receptors stem from a human donor in good health, serving as a control. CDR3s include the opening cysteine and the closing phenylalanine or tryptophan. Each record gives: clone size, J gene, V gene, D gene, CDR3 protein, CDR3 DNA. D genes are given only for firm matches. A clone size is listed for some rows: how often the clone was seen (once, few, many), or a class if it is expanded.

few,TRBJ2-2,TRBV12-3/TRBV12-4,.,CASSETGYGELFF,TGTGCCAGCAGTGAGACCGGTTACGGGGAGCTGTTTTTT
.,TRBJ2-3,TRBV10-3,TRBD2,CAISSMAGGTTDTQYF,TGTGCCATCAGTTCAATGGCGGGAGGAACCACAGATACGCAGTATTTT
.,TRBJ2-2,TRBV19,TRBD1,CASSIHGTGIGELFF,TGTGCCAGTAGTATTCATGGGACAGGCATCGGGGAGCTGTTTTTT
.,TRBJ2-7,TRBV20-1,TRBD1,CSAREPDRSYEQYF,TGCAGTGCTAGAGAACCGGACAGGTCCTACGAGCAGTACTTC
.,TRBJ2-3,TRBV7-2,.,CASSLAGTTDTQYF,TGTGCCAGCAGCTTAGCCGGGACCACAGATACGCAGTATTTT
many,TRBJ2-3,TRBV20-1,.,CSAIDMGYTQYF,TGCAGTGCCATTGATATGGGGTATACGCAGTATTTT
.,TRBJ2-1,TRBV11-2,TRBD2,CASSLSGIYNEQFF,TGTGCCAGCAGCTTAAGCGGGATCTACAATGAGCAGTTCTTC
.,TRBJ1-6,TRBV2,TRBD1,CASRGTDINSPLHF,TGTGCCAGCAGAGGGACAGATATTAATTCACCCCTCCACTTT
.,TRBJ2-3,TRBV29-1,.,CSVSSGATDTQYF,TGCAGCGTTTCGTCGGGGGCTACAGATACGCAGTATTTT
.,TRBJ1-3,TRBV2,.,CASSLGLAGSTIYF,TGTGCCAGCAGTCTTGGACTAGCGGGAAGCACCATATATTTT
.,TRBJ1-5,TRBV20-1,.,CSARDRQPGLGNQPQHF,TGCAGTGCTAGAGATCGGCAGCCCGGGCTCGGGAATCAGCCCCAGCATTTT
.,TRBJ1-5,TRBV3-1,TRBD1,CASSDARQGNQPQHF,TGTGCCAGCAGCGATGCCCGACAGGGGAATCAGCCCCAGCATTTT
.,TRBJ1-2,TRBV5-4,TRBD1,CASSPTGQGWNYGYTF,TGTGCCAGCTCCCCGACTGGACAGGGCTGGAACTATGGCTACACCTTC
many,TRBJ2-7,TRBV11-1,.,CASSLSRTPYEQYF,TGTGCCAGCAGCTTGAGCAGGACCCCCTACGAGCAGTACTTC
many,TRBJ2-7,TRBV25-1,.,CASSEFRGAIYEQYF,TGTGCCAGCAGTGAATTCAGGGGGGCCATCTACGAGCAGTACTTC
many,TRBJ2-3,TRBV2,.,CASKGVMTQYF,TGTGCCAGCAAGGGTGTAATGACGCAGTATTTT
many,TRBJ1-2,TRBV12-3/TRBV12-4,.,CASSWGGYGYTF,TGTGCCAGCAGTTGGGGTGGCTATGGCTACACCTTC
.,TRBJ1-1,TRBV12-3/TRBV12-4,.,CASSSYLRNGAEAFF,TGTGCCAGCAGTTCCTATCTGAGAAACGGCGCTGAAGCTTTCTTT
.,TRBJ2-3,TRBV6-7,TRBD2,CASSPRLAEGRLTDTQYF,TGTGCCAGCAGCCCGAGACTAGCGGAAGGGCGCCTCACAGATACGCAGTATTTT
.,TRBJ1-4,TRBV15,.,CATSRDLTGPEELFF,TGTGCCACCAGCAGGGATTTGACTGGACCTGAAGAACTGTTTTTT
few,TRBJ1-3,TRBV4-3,.,CASSQVGSGNTIYF,TGCGCCAGCAGCCAAGTAGGGTCTGGAAACACCATATATTTT
.,TRBJ2-5,TRBV6-4,.,CASRPQETQYF,TGTGCCAGCAGACCTCAAGAGACCCAGTACTTC
many,TRBJ2-7,TRBV7-6,TRBD2,CASSSSSRELVNEQYF,TGTGCCAGCAGCTCCTCATCGCGGGAGCTGGTGAACGAGCAGTACTTC
many,TRBJ2-7,TRBV12-3/TRBV12-4,TRBD2,CASSLWLAGGNEQYF,TGTGCCAGCAGTTTATGGCTAGCGGGAGGAAACGAGCAGTACTTC
.,TRBJ2-5,TRBV29-1,.,CSVGRQFQETQYF,TGCAGCGTTGGCCGGCAGTTTCAAGAGACCCAGTACTTC
.,TRBJ2-7,TRBV10-3,TRBD2,CAISARLAGSYEQYF,TGTGCCATCAGTGCTAGATTAGCGGGCTCCTACGAGCAGTACTTC
many,TRBJ1-5,TRBV20-1,.,CSASIGDSNQPQHF,TGCAGTGCTAGTATAGGGGATAGCAATCAGCCCCAGCATTTT
many,TRBJ1-3,TRBV5-1,TRBD1,CASSLGQGGNTIYF,TGCGCCAGCAGCTTAGGACAGGGTGGAAACACCATATATTTT
.,TRBJ2-1,TRBV5-1,TRBD2,CASSLLSSGPEQFF,TGCGCCAGCAGCTTGCTGTCTAGCGGGCCAGAGCAGTTCTTC
many,TRBJ2-1,TRBV7-8,.,CASSSLRWNEQFF,TGTGCCAGCAGCTCATTACGCTGGAATGAGCAGTTCTTC
.,TRBJ2-3,TRBV20-1,.,CSARTQYF,TGCAGTGCTAGAACGCAGTATTTT
.,TRBJ1-1,TRBV10-2,TRBD1,CASTLTGSMNTEAFF,TGCGCCAGCACCCTGACAGGGAGTATGAACACTGAAGCTTTCTTT
many,TRBJ2-1,TRBV10-3,TRBD2,CAISAPGGYNEQFF,TGTGCCATCAGTGCGCCGGGAGGCTACAATGAGCAGTTCTTC
few,TRBJ2-5,TRBV2,.,CASTTGQETQYF,TGTGCCAGCACTACAGGGCAGGAGACCCAGTACTTC
many,TRBJ1-5,TRBV12-3/TRBV12-4,TRBD1,CASSQTGRPDQPQHF,TGTGCCAGCAGTCAGACAGGGCGGCCGGATCAGCCCCAGCATTTT
many,TRBJ1-5,TRBV19,TRBD1,CASAGGAGNQPQHF,TGTGCCAGCGCAGGGGGCGCGGGCAATCAGCCCCAGCATTTT